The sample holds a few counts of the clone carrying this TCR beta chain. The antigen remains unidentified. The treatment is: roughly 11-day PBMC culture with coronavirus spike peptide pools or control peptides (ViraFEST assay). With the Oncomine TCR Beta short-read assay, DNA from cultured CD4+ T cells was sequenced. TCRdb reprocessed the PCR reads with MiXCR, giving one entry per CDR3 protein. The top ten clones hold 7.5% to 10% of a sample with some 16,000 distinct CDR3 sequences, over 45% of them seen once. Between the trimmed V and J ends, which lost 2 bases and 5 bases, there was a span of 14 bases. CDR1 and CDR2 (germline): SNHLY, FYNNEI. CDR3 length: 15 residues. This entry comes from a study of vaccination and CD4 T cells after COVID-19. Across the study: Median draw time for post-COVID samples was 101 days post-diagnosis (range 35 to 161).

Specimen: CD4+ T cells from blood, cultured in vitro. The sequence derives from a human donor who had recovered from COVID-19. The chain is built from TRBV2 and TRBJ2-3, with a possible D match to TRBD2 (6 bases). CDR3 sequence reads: CASSELGEVVDTQYF. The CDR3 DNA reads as TGTGCCAGCAGTGAATTAGGGGAGGTGGTAGATACGCAGTATTTT. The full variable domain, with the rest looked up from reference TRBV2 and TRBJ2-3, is EPEVTQTPSHQVTQMGQEVILRCVPISNHLYFYWYRQILGQKVEFLVSFYNNEISEKSEIFDDQFSVERPDGSNFTLKIRSTKLEDSAMYFCASSELGEVVDTQYFGPGTRLTVL.